This entry lists 14 T cell receptor beta chains sequenced from one sample in a study of CD8+ T cells in alopecia areata. Extraction of RNA preceded its reverse transcription into cDNA, which served as the sequencing template. Data came from immunoSEQ multiplex PCR; TCRdb stores just in-frame clones and leaves some out. The sample yields 150,000 to 200,000 clones, 60% seen once. The treatment is: oral pan-JAK inhibitor, 5-10 mg twice daily. The material was CD4+ T cells sorted from blood, obtained at week 24, from a patient treated with tofacitinib. These receptor sequences come from a human donor with alopecia areata.

This chain joins TRBV29-1 and TRBJ1-5; D possibly corresponds to TRBD1 (5 bases). The germline CDR1 and CDR2 sequences are SQVTM and ANQGSEA. Trimming cost V 6 bases and J 3 bases, with 12 bases left between them. The CDR3 has 13 residues. In nucleotides, the CDR3 is TGCAGCGTCCACGAAGGGGTCAATCAGCCCCAGCATTTT. Amino acids: CSVHEGVNQPQHF.

The chain employs TRBV5-6 and TRBJ2-1; 10 bases map to TRBD1. CDR3 length: 14 residues. The germline V gene has CDR1 SGHDT and CDR2 YYEEEE. The junction had 1 base not matched to a gene; V was cut back by 0 bases and J by 7 bases. Here the CDR3 reads CASSLAGQGNEQFF. In DNA form, the CDR3 reads TGTGCCAGCAGCTTGGCGGGACAGGGGAATGAGCAGTTCTTC.

The chain has TRBV5-5 and TRBJ2-1, with 9 bases aligning to TRBD1. Trimming removed 3 bases from V and 10 bases from J; junction bases left unmatched: 5. The CDR3 loop spans 13 amino acids. CDR1 SGHKS and CDR2 YYEKEE come from the germline V gene (reference sequence). The CDR3: CASSWGDRVEQFF. CDR3 bases: TGTGCCAGCAGCTGGGGGGACAGGGTAGAGCAGTTCTTC.

The gene calls are TRBV27 and TRBJ1-2; TRBD1 matches at 7 bases. With V trimmed by 5 bases and J by 6 bases, 9 bases remained unmatched. This CDR3 is built from 14 residues. Germline CDR1 reads MNHEY; CDR2 reads SMNVEV (reference sequence). CDR3 amino acids: CASSAGDRANGYTF. Written as DNA, the CDR3 is TGTGCCAGCAGTGCAGGAGACAGGGCGAATGGCTACACCTTC.

The chain combines TRBV6-5 with TRBJ2-4; TRBD1 is a possible D gene (5 bases). CDR1 is MNHEY, CDR2 SVGAGI, per germline. The CDR3 contains 13 residues. V dropped 4 bases and J dropped 6 bases, with 10 bases sitting between them. The CDR3 loop is CASSLEDRNIQYF. DNA for the CDR3: TGTGCCAGCAGTTTGGAAGACAGAAACATTCAGTACTTC.

This clone was detected only once. The V gene is TRBV25-1, the J gene TRBJ2-5; the D gene could be TRBD1 or TRBD2 (5 bases each). V was cut by 3 bases and J by 4 bases, with 18 bases left in between. The CDR3 runs to 16 residues. CDR1 MGHDK and CDR2 SYGVNS come from the germline V gene. The CDR3 coding sequence is TGTGCCAGCAGTGACGATGTAAGGGGCGAGGGAGAGACCCAGTACTTC. Translating gives CASSDDVRGEGETQYF.

This clone has just one count. The chain links TRBV30 to TRBJ2-3, with a possible D match to TRBD1 (6 bases). This CDR3 is built from 12 residues. Looked up from germline, CDR1 is GTSNPN and CDR2 is SVGIG (reference sequence). V gave up 4 bases and J gave up 1 base, with 6 bases separating them. The CDR3: CAWNRGTDTQYF. CDR3 bases: TGTGCCTGGAACAGGGGCACAGATACGCAGTATTTT.

The chain carries TRBV29-1 and TRBJ2-1; weak D call: TRBD1 (6 bases). Germline V CDR1 and CDR2: SQVTM, ANQGSEA. V dropped 4 bases and J dropped 7 bases, with 20 bases sitting between them. The CDR3 runs to 15 residues. The CDR3 spells CSVGVRWGQWNEQFF. In DNA form, the CDR3 reads TGCAGCGTTGGCGTCCGTTGGGGGCAGTGGAATGAGCAGTTCTTC.

The chain couples TRBV30 to TRBJ2-2; 7 bases align to TRBD1. V was pared by 2 bases and J by 6 bases, with 3 bases of the junction left unmatched. Germline loops: CDR1 GTSNPN, CDR2 SVGIG (reference sequence). The CDR3 consists of 13 residues. The CDR3 loop is CAWSPTGSGELFF. The CDR3, as DNA: TGTGCCTGGAGTCCGACAGGGTCCGGGGAGCTGTTTTTT.

This clone appeared a single time. V and J are TRBV6-1 and TRBJ1-2; 7 nucleotides match TRBD1. J gave up 5 bases and V 7 bases, and 13 bases lay outside the gene matches. This CDR3 contains 15 residues. Per germline, CDR1 MNHNS and CDR2 SASEGT. CDR3 sequence reads: CASNSPGQTYYGYTF. DNA for the CDR3: TGTGCCAGCAACTCTCCGGGACAGACTTATTATGGCTACACCTTC.

The V and J genes are TRBV30 and TRBJ2-7, with TRBD1 identical over 8 bases. CDR3 length equals 15 residues. Germline V gene lookup returns CDR1 GTSNPN and CDR2 SVGIG (reference sequence). The J segment lost 4 bases and the V segment lost 0 bases, leaving 8 bases of the junction unmatched. CDR3 protein: CAWSVRTGILYEQYF. In DNA form, the CDR3 reads TGTGCCTGGAGTGTACGGACAGGGATACTGTACGAGCAGTACTTC.

The rearrangement joins TRBV2 to TRBJ1-5; D possibly corresponds to TRBD1 (6 bases). Germline loops: CDR1 SNHLY, CDR2 FYNNEI. Trimming removed 4 bases at V and 2 bases at J, with 12 bases between. The CDR3 spans 15 residues. The DNA for the CDR3 is TGTGCCAGCAGTGTTGAGGGGGACGGCAATCAGCCCCAGCATTTT. Protein product: CASSVEGDGNQPQHF.

J is TRBJ2-5 and V is TRBV10-3, with D tentatively TRBD2 (6 bases). The CDR3 is made up of 13 amino acids. CDR1 is ENHRY, CDR2 SYGVKD, per germline. Trimming pared 2 bases from V and 7 bases from J, leaving 11 bases between. The CDR3 loop is CAISEMGEVTQYF. For the CDR3, the DNA is TGTGCCATCAGTGAGATGGGGGAGGTGACCCAGTACTTC.

This clone was counted only a few times. The chain carries TRBV21-1 and TRBJ2-7; the listed D gene, TRBD2, was not tested against the DNA. TRBV21-1 is a documented pseudogene. CDR3 size: 10 residues. The CDR3 region has the DNA TGTGCCAGCAGCCTCTACGAGCAGTACTTC. Its translation is CASSLYEQYF.